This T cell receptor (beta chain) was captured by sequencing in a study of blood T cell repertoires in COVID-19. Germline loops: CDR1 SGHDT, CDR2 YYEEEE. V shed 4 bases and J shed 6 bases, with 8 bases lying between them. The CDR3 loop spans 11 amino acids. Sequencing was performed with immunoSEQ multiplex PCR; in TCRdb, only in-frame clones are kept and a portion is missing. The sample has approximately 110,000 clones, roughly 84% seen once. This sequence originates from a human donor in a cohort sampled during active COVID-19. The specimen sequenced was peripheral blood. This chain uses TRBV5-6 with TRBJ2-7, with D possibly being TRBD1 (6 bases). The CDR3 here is CASSVRGEQYF. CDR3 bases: TGTGCCAGCAGCGTCAGGGGCGAGCAGTACTTC.